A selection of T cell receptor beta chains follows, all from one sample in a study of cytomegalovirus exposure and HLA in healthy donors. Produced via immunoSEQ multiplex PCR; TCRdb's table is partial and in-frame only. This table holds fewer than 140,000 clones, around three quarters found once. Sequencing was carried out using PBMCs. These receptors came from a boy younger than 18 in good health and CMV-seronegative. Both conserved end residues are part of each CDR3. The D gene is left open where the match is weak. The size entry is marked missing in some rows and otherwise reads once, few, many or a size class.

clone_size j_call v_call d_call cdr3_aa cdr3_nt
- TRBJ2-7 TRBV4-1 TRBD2 CASSQGLAGVDEQYF TGCGCCAGCAGCCAGGGACTAGCGGGAGTGGACGAGCAGTACTTC
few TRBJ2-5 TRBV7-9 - CASSLDRGLETQYF TGTGCCAGCAGCTTAGATCGGGGGTTGGAGACCCAGTACTTC
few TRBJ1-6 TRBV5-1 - CASSLAQDPSPLHF TGCGCCAGCAGCTTGGCCCAGGATCCTTCACCCCTCCACTTT
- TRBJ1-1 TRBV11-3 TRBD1 CASSWGTGAEAFF TGTGCCAGCAGCTGGGGGACAGGGGCTGAAGCTTTCTTT
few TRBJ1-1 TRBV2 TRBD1 CASSGQGVEAFF TGTGCCAGCAGCGGTCAGGGGGTTGAAGCTTTCTTT
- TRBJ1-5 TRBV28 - CASSLRGLGNQPQHF TGTGCCAGCAGTTTGCGGGGTCTCGGGAATCAGCCCCAGCATTTT
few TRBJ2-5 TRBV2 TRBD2 CASRGAGGPGETQYF TGTGCCAGCCGAGGGGCGGGGGGACCGGGAGAGACCCAGTACTTC
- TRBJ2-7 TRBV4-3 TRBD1 CASSQNRGPDEQYF TGCGCCAGCAGCCAAAACAGGGGGCCAGACGAGCAGTACTTC
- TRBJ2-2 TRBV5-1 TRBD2 CASSLTTSGSGGELFF TGCGCCAGCAGCTTGACGACTAGCGGGAGTGGGGGGGAGCTGTTTTTT
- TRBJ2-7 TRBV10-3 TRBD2 CAISEPGGDEQYF TGTGCCATCAGTGAGCCGGGGGGGGACGAGCAGTACTTC
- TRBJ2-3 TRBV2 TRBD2 CASRDPSGGDTQYF TGTGCCAGCAGGGACCCTAGCGGGGGAGATACGCAGTATTTT
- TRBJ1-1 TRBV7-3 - CASSISANTEAFF TGTGCCTCAAGTATCAGCGCAAACACTGAAGCTTTCTTT
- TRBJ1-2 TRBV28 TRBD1 CASSSQGGYGYTF TGTGCCAGCAGCTCACAGGGGGGCTATGGCTACACCTTC
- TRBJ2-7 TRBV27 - CASSLSTVFHHYEQYF TGTGCCAGCAGTTTATCCACAGTGTTTCATCACTACGAGCAGTACTTC
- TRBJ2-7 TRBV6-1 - CASRDITYEQYF TGTGCCAGCAGGGACATAACCTACGAGCAGTACTTC
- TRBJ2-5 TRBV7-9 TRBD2 CASTTGAGGQETQYF TGTGCCAGCACCACGGGGGCGGGGGGACAAGAGACCCAGTACTTC
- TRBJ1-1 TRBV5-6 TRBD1 CASSLEGQGNTEAFF TGTGCCAGCAGCTTGGAGGGACAGGGGAACACTGAAGCTTTCTTT